This T cell receptor beta chain emerged from a study of shared clonotypes between healthy human individuals. Turning to the study itself: The plates for each donor numbered three CD4 naive, three CD4 memory, two CD8 naive and one CD8 memory.

General study results and limits: Some clonotypes were shared by all four sorted-subset donors, while others were not shared. The non-shared ones had lower generation probabilities than the shared ones. Rarefaction gave evidence that sorted-subset sequencing remained incomplete despite large depth.

Generated by immunoSEQ multiplex PCR, the TCRdb table keeps only in-frame clones and is missing some. The data show around 2.1 million clones, under 97% seen once. Germline values: CDR1 SGHTA, CDR2 FQGNSA. Trimming took 5 bases from V and 1 from J; bases not matched to a gene: 3. The CDR3 is made up of 15 amino acids. Comments on this clone: No antigen is known for it. Other DNA sequences of this sample code for an identical CDR3.

This receptor was taken from a man younger than 35 in good health. Sequences were obtained from naive CD4+ T cells sorted from blood. The subset is: CD45RA+ positively selected. This chain connects TRBV7-2 to TRBJ2-1, with TRBD1 identical over 9 bases. The CDR3: CASSLDRGSYNEQFF. In DNA form, the CDR3 reads TGTGCCAGCAGCCTCGACAGGGGGTCCTACAATGAGCAGTTCTTC.